The 25 T cell receptor beta chains given below trace back to one sample, sequenced in a study of T cells in Graves' hyperthyroidism and ophthalmopathy. Amplification yielded TCR beta CDR3 regions, with RNA transcripts as the source. First-round RT-PCR of the TCR CDR3 relied on the HTBI primer set. TCRdb reprocessed the multiplex PCR reads with MiXCR, giving one entry per CDR3 protein. This table holds about 520,000 distinct CDR3 sequences, under 25% found once. The sample was blood. These receptors came from a man younger than 35 with Graves' hyperthyroidism.

This chain connects TRBV29-1 to TRBJ2-7; 9 bases align to TRBD2. This CDR3 is built from 15 residues. The germline V gene encodes CDR1 SQVTM and CDR2 ANQGSEA. Trimming removed 6 bases from V and 0 bases from J; junction bases left unmatched: 9. The CDR3 spells CSVTDSGGSSYEQYF. CDR3 bases: TGCAGCGTGACCGATAGCGGGGGAAGCTCCTACGAGCAGTACTTC.

The J gene is TRBJ1-1, the V gene TRBV5-1; the D gene is possibly TRBD1 (6 bases). The CDR3 consists of 18 residues. CDR1 and CDR2 from the germline V gene are SGHRS and YFSETQ. Trimming stripped 4 bases from V and 0 bases from J, with 22 bases between. CDR3 amino acids: CASSPGLLGGALNTEAFF. The CDR3 DNA follows: TGCGCCAGCAGCCCGGGGCTATTGGGGGGGGCCTTGAACACTGAAGCTTTCTTT.

V usage is TRBV29-1 and J usage is TRBJ1-1; TRBD1 is a possible D gene (6 bases). V was pared by 7 bases and J by 1 base, with 13 bases between. This CDR3 comprises 13 residues. Germline lookup yields CDR1 SQVTM and CDR2 ANQGSEA. CDR3 sequence: CSATDSQNTEAFF. CDR3 DNA sequence: TGCAGCGCAACGGACAGCCAGAACACTGAAGCTTTCTTT.

This clonotype occurred many times. The V gene is TRBV28, the J gene TRBJ1-2; 7 bases align to TRBD1. J gave up 4 bases and V 5 bases, and 7 bases lay outside the gene matches. Germline assignment: CDR1 MDHEN and CDR2 SYDVKM. CDR3 length: 14 residues. The CDR3 loop is CASSPQGVFYGYTF. For the CDR3, the DNA is TGTGCCAGCAGTCCTCAGGGGGTTTTCTATGGCTACACCTTC.

This clonotype was found many times. The V call is TRBV12-3 or TRBV12-4, the J call TRBJ2-5, with D possibly TRBD1 on 6 matching bases. The length of the CDR3 is 13 residues. V was shortened by 8 bases and J by 4 bases, with 14 bases between the two germline ends. In nucleotides, the CDR3 is TGTGCCAGCGGCCCCCGGACAGTAGAGACCCAGTACTTC. This encodes CASGPRTVETQYF.

At least ten counts were recorded for this clonotype. The chain combines TRBV6-5 with TRBJ1-5; 7 nucleotides match TRBD1. The CDR3 has 18 amino acids. With 2 bases clipped from V and 0 bases from J, the junction kept 10 bases outside the gene matches. Germline CDR1 is MNHEY and CDR2 is SVGAGI. In DNA, the CDR3 is TGTGCCAGCAGTTACGAGTTACAGGGGCGGAATAGCAATCAGCCCCAGCATTTT. Its protein is CASSYELQGRNSNQPQHF.

This clonotype was detected many times. This CDR3 is CSAERGARYNYGYTF. CDR3 DNA sequence: TGCAGCGCCGAGAGGGGGGCCCGGTATAACTATGGCTACACCTTC. V is TRBV29-1 and J is TRBJ1-2; the D gene is possibly TRBD1 (6 bases). This CDR3 region has 15 residues. Germline V gene sequence: CDR1 SQVTM, CDR2 ANQGSEA. V was shortened by 7 bases and J by 1 base, with 19 bases between the two germline ends.

In this sample, this clonotype turned up many times. This rearrangement joins TRBV6-1 to TRBJ2-7; the D gene is possibly TRBD1 (7 bases). The ends were cut back, 2 bases at V and 4 bases at J, with 12 bases in the middle. The CDR3 runs to 14 residues. From germline, CDR1 is MNHNS and CDR2 SASEGT. This CDR3 reads CASSERQGGYEQYF. CDR3 coding DNA: TGTGCCAGCAGTGAAAGGCAGGGGGGATACGAGCAGTACTTC.

The V call is TRBV19, the J call TRBJ2-5; TRBD2 might be the D (5 bases). The CDR3 spans 15 residues. Trimming pared 5 bases from V and 2 bases from J, leaving 15 bases between. Looked up from germline, CDR1 is LNHDA and CDR2 is SQIVND (reference sequence). The CDR3, as DNA: TGTGCCAGTAGTCTCCGAGCAGAGGGACAAGAGACCCAGTACTTC. Amino acid sequence: CASSLRAEGQETQYF.

This clonotype occurred many times. The rearrangement links TRBV29-1 to TRBJ1-1, with D hard to call. The germline V gene has CDR1 SQVTM and CDR2 ANQGSEA. CDR3 size: 11 residues. V was pared by 5 bases and J by 3 bases, with 7 bases between. CDR3 region: CSVTEDTEAFF. The CDR3, as DNA: TGCAGCGTTACGGAGGACACTGAAGCTTTCTTT.

V gene TRBV6-5 combines with J gene TRBJ2-7; 11 positions agree with TRBD1. The CDR3 is 16 residues long. The germline gives CDR1 MNHEY, CDR2 SVGAGI. Trimming at V came to 2 bases and at J to 6 bases, leaving 9 bases not matched to a gene. The CDR3 sequence: CASSYGGTGGLSEQYF. Here the CDR3 DNA reads TGTGCCAGCAGTTACGGGGGGACAGGGGGTTTATCCGAGCAGTACTTC.

The V and J genes are TRBV29-1 and TRBJ2-4, with D perhaps matching TRBD1 or TRBD2 (5 bases each). There are 12 residues in the CDR3. V was shortened by 7 bases and J by 5 bases, with 12 bases between the two germline ends. Germline V gene lookup returns CDR1 SQVTM and CDR2 ANQGSEA. The CDR3: CSGGVGENIQYF. The CDR3, as DNA: TGCAGCGGAGGGGTAGGGGAAAACATTCAGTACTTC. Drawing the rest from reference TRBV29-1 and TRBJ2-4, the complete variable domain is SAVISQKPSRDICQRGTSLTIQCQVDSQVTMMFWYRQQPGQSLTLIATANQGSEATYESGFVIDKFPISRPNLTFSTLTVSNMSPEDSSIYLCSGGVGENIQYFGAGTRLSVL.

This clonotype has at least ten counts. This chain joins TRBV6-2 or TRBV6-3 and TRBJ2-7; weak D call: TRBD1 (5 bases). V dropped 6 bases and J dropped 1 base, with 13 bases sitting between them. The CDR3 consists of 14 residues. Germline loops: CDR1 MNHEY, CDR2 SVGEGT. The CDR3 coding sequence is TGTGCCAGCAGGAGCGACAGTCCATCCTACGAGCAGTACTTC. This gives the protein CASRSDSPSYEQYF.

The chain recombines TRBV20-1 with TRBJ2-7; TRBD2 aligns across 8 bases. CDR1 is DFQATT, CDR2 SNEGSKA, per germline (reference sequence). The CDR3 covers 16 residues. CDR3 sequence reads: CSARSPGTRGSNEQYV. CDR3 sequence (DNA): TGCAGTGCTAGGAGCCCGGGGACTAGGGGCTCCAACGAGCAGTACGTC.

At least ten counts were recorded for this clonotype. V gene TRBV29-1 combines with J gene TRBJ1-2; 9 bases match TRBD1. CDR1 and CDR2 (germline): SQVTM, ANQGSEA. Trimming at V came to 6 bases and at J to 6 bases, leaving 20 bases not matched to a gene. CDR3 size: 17 residues. CDR3 residues: CSVAVLGQGRSKDGYTF. In nucleotides, the CDR3 is TGCAGCGTCGCCGTTTTGGGACAGGGTCGGAGTAAAGATGGCTACACCTTC.

The sample holds many counts of this clonotype. This chain joins TRBV4-2 and TRBJ1-1; 10 positions agree with TRBD1. V gave up 4 bases and J gave up 0 bases; unmatched junction bases: 5. CDR1 LGHNA and CDR2 YNFKEQ come from the germline V gene. The CDR3 sequence is 16 residues long. For the CDR3, the DNA is TGTGCCAGCAGCCCCCGGGACAGGGGCATGAACACTGAAGCTTTCTTT. Translated: CASSPRDRGMNTEAFF.

This chain joins TRBV5-1 and TRBJ2-5; TRBD2 matches 7 bases. The CDR3 extends over 13 amino acids. Germline CDR1 is SGHRS and CDR2 is YFSETQ. The junction had 11 bases not matched to a gene; V was cut back by 10 bases and J by 5 bases. For the CDR3, the DNA is TGCGCCTGTGCGGCTAGCGGAGGGGAGACCCAGTACTTC. This codes for CACAASGGETQYF.

This clonotype was detected many times. J is TRBJ1-5 and V is TRBV9, with D perhaps matching TRBD1 (6 bases). The V gene's germline CDR1 is SGDLS and CDR2 YYNGEE. This CDR3 has 15 residues. Trimming stripped 0 bases from V and 2 bases from J, with 9 bases between. CDR3: CASSVGGGGNQPQHF. CDR3 DNA: TGTGCCAGCAGCGTAGGAGGGGGAGGCAATCAGCCCCAGCATTTT.

Of note for this clonotype: Given a much more abundant clone one base away, this may be a read error. This sequence joins TRBV7-9 and TRBJ2-7; 7 bases agree with TRBD2. The CDR3 totals 12 residues. Germline V gives CDR1 SEHNR, CDR2 FQNEAQ (reference sequence). V was clipped by 5 bases and J by 13 bases; unmatched bases: 11. The CDR3 loop reads CASSLPGGGDYF. The CDR3 region has the DNA TGTGCCAGCAGCCTCCCCGGTGGGGGGGATTACTTC.

This clonotype was counted at least ten times. V and J are TRBV27 and TRBJ1-2, with TRBD1 as a possible D gene (6 bases). The CDR3 extends over 17 amino acids. V shed 6 bases and J shed 8 bases, with 28 bases lying between them. Per germline, CDR1 MNHEY and CDR2 SMNVEV (reference sequence). CDR3 region: CASSLSHSQGSYWGYTF. The CDR3 DNA sequence: TGTGCCAGCAGCCTATCCCATTCACAGGGAAGCTACTGGGGCTACACCTTC.

This clonotype has only a few counts. The chain couples TRBV2 to TRBJ2-2; perhaps TRBD1 as D (6 bases). V was clipped by 6 bases and J by 3 bases, with 23 bases between them. The germline CDR1 and CDR2 sequences are SNHLY and FYNNEI. This CDR3 has 18 amino acids. Here the CDR3 DNA reads TGTGCCAGCAGCGGAGCACCTTTAACAGGGATCTACACCGGGGAGCTGTTTTTT. Protein: CASSGAPLTGIYTGELFF.

This clonotype was recorded at least ten times. This sequence joins TRBV29-1 and TRBJ2-7, with TRBD2 identical over 9 bases. V lost 4 bases to trimming and J lost 5 bases; unmatched junction nucleotides: 9. The CDR3 length is 14 residues. Germline CDR1 SQVTM, CDR2 ANQGSEA. CDR3 nucleotide sequence: TGCAGCGTTGTGCTAGCGGGGCCCAACGACGAGCAGTACTTC. Translation gives CSVVLAGPNDEQYF.

The V gene is TRBV28, the J gene TRBJ2-5; D not certain. Germline CDR1 is MDHEN and CDR2 is SYDVKM. The germline V and J ends were trimmed by 2 bases and 2 bases, with 9 bases remaining between them. This CDR3 spans 14 amino acids. The CDR3 region has the DNA TGTGCCAGCAGTTTACGGTATTCTCAAGAGACCCAGTACTTC. Protein: CASSLRYSQETQYF.

This clonotype was detected a few times. A much larger clone differs by one base, so this may be a read error. J is TRBJ2-2 and V is TRBV10-1; tentatively, D is TRBD1 or TRBD2 (5 bases each). The germline gives CDR1 WNHNN, CDR2 SYGVQD (reference sequence). The CDR3 totals 13 residues. The CDR3 here is CASSEVDTGELCF. As DNA, the CDR3 is TGCGCCAGCAGTGAGGTGGACACCGGGGAGCTGTGTTTT.

This clonotype was observed a handful of times. The chain employs TRBV6-4 and TRBJ2-5; perhaps D is TRBD1 or TRBD2 (5 bases each). CDR1 and CDR2 from the germline V gene are MRHNA and SNTAGT. CDR3 length equals 15 residues. V lost 0 bases and J lost 5, with 13 bases in between. The CDR3: CASSDSQGGSETQYF. As DNA, the CDR3 is TGTGCCAGCAGTGACTCGCAGGGCGGGTCGGAGACCCAGTACTTC.